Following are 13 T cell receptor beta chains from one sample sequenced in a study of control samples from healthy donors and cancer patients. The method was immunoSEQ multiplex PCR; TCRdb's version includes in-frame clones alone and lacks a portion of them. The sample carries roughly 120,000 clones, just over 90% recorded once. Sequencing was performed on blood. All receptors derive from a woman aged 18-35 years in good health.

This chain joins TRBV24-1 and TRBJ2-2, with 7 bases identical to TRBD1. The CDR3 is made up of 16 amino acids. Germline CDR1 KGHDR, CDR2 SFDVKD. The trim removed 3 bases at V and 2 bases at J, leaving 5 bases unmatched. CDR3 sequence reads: CATSDATGKNTGELFF. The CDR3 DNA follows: TGTGCCACCAGTGATGCGACAGGGAAAAACACCGGGGAGCTGTTTTTT.

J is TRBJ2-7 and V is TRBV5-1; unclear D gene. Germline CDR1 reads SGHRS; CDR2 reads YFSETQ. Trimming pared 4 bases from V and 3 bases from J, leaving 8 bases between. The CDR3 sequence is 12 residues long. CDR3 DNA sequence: TGCGCCAGCAGCGCCGGTTACTACGAGCAGTACTTC. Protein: CASSAGYYEQYF. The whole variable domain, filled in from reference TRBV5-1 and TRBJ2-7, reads KAGVTQTPRYLIKTRGQQVTLSCSPISGHRSVSWYQQTPGQGLQFLFEYFSETQRNKGNFPGRFSGRQFSNSRSEMNVSTLELGDSALYLCASSAGYYEQYFGPGTRLTVT.

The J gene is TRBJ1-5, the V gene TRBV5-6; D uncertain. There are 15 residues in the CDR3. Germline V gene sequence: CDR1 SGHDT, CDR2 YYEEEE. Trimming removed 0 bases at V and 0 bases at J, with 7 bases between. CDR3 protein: CASSLGGRSNQPQHF. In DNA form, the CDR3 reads TGTGCCAGCAGCTTGGGAGGGCGTAGCAATCAGCCCCAGCATTTT.

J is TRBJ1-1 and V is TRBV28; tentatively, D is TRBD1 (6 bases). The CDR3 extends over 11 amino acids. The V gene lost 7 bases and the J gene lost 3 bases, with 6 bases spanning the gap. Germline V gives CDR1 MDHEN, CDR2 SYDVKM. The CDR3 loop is CASNRDTEAFF. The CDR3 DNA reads TGTGCCAGCAACAGGGACACTGAAGCTTTCTTT.

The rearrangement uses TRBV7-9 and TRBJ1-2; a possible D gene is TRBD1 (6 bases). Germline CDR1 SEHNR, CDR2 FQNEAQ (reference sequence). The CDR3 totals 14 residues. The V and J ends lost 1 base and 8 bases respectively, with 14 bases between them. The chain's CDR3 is CASSLGGSGDGYTF. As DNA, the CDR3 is TGTGCCAGCAGCTTAGGAGGTTCAGGGGACGGCTACACCTTC.

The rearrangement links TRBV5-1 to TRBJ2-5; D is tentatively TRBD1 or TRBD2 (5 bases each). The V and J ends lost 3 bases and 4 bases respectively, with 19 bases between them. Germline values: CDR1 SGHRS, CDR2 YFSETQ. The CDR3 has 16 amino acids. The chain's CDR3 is CASSSQGVGGRETQYF. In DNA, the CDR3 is TGCGCCAGCAGCTCGCAGGGTGTTGGGGGACGAGAGACCCAGTACTTC.

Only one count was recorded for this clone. CDR3 loop: CASSNPWTSGTSGANVLTF. The CDR3 DNA is TGTGCCAGCAGTAACCCCTGGACTAGCGGAACCTCTGGGGCCAACGTCCTGACTTTC. The gene calls are TRBV27 and TRBJ2-6, with 10 nucleotides matching TRBD2. V shed 5 bases, J shed 0 bases, and the junction held 10 bases outside the gene matches. The CDR3 is made up of 19 amino acids. CDR1 is MNHEY, CDR2 SMNVEV, per germline (reference sequence).

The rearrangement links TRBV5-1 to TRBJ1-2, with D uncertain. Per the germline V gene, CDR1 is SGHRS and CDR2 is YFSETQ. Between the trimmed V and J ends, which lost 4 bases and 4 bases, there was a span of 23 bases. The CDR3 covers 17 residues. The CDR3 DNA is TGCGCCAGCAGCCCAGGAAAGAAGTACAGCCTATCCTATGGCTACACCTTC. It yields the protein CASSPGKKYSLSYGYTF.

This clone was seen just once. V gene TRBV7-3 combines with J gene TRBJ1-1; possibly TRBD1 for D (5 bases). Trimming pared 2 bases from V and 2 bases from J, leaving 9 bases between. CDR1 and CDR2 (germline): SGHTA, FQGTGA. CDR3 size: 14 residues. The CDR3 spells CASSLETANTEAFF. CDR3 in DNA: TGTGCCAGCAGCTTAGAGACAGCTAACACTGAAGCTTTCTTT.

The CDR3 sequence: CASSEFDGNSGANVLTF. For the CDR3, the DNA is TGTGCCAGCAGTGAATTCGACGGGAACTCTGGGGCCAACGTCCTGACTTTC. This chain links TRBV6-1 with TRBJ2-6; a weak D match, TRBD2 (5 bases). Germline V CDR1 and CDR2: MNHNS, SASEGT. This CDR3 contains 17 residues. Trimming took off 2 bases at V and 0 bases at J, with 11 bases between the two ends.

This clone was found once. Here the CDR3 DNA reads TGCAGCGTTGTGGCGGGATCATACTACGAGCAGTACTTC. Protein: CSVVAGSYYEQYF. The V and J genes are TRBV29-1 and TRBJ2-7, with D perhaps TRBD2 (6 bases). The CDR3 has 13 amino acids. Trimming removed 4 bases from V and 3 bases from J, with 13 bases in between. Germline CDR1 and CDR2: SQVTM and ANQGSEA.

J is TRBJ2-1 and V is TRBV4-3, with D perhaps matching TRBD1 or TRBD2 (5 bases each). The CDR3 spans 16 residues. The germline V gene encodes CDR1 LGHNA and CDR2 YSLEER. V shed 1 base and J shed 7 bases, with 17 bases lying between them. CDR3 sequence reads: CASSQVYSLGENEQFF. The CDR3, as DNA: TGCGCCAGCAGCCAAGTTTACAGTCTGGGGGAGAATGAGCAGTTCTTC.

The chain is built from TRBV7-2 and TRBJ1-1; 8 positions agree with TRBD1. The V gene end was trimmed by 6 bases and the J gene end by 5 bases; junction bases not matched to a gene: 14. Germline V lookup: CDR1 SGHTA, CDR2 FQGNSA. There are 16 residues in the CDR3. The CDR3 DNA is TGTGCCAGCAGACCAGGGACAGGAGTAGGAGCGACTGAAGCTTTCTTT. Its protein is CASRPGTGVGATEAFF.